The present TCR beta chain was sequenced within a study of cytomegalovirus exposure and HLA in healthy donors. Study results and limitations: Later analysis showed most CMV-associated TCR beta chains appearing HLA-restricted. Using the classifier, cytomegalovirus status was reportedly diagnosed with high specificity and sensitivity. Association with HLA alleles at 0.05 false discovery rate was found for 16,951 TCR beta sequences in a later analysis. The availability of immune exposure information extended only to CMV serostatus.

The CDR3 loop spans 14 amino acids. CDR1 is SGHRS, CDR2 YFSETQ, per germline. The trim removed 7 bases at V and 3 bases at J, leaving 8 bases unmatched. Note on this clone: The antigen is not known.

PCR amplification relied on 60 Vbeta primers (plus 13 Jbeta primers). The data were produced by immunoSEQ multiplex PCR, yet TCRdb's version contains in-frame clones alone and is incomplete. The sample holds 100,000 to 150,000 clones, under 20% seen once. The material sequenced was PBMCs. The TCR sequence derives from a female donor in good health and CMV-seropositive. The chain recombines TRBV5-1 with TRBJ1-1; 8 bases fit TRBD1. CDR3 amino acids: CASRWTGMDTEAFF. The CDR3 nucleotides read TGCGCCAGCCGATGGACAGGGATGGACACTGAAGCTTTCTTT.